This T cell receptor (beta chain) was recovered during a study of OX40 agonist ivuxolimab in advanced cancers. Background on the whole study: The costimulatory receptor OX40 (CD134) was targeted by ivuxolimab, a fully human IgG2 agonistic monoclonal antibody. The point of sequencing TCRbeta in the periphery was to test whether ivuxolimab changed TCR sequence diversity and drove clonal T-cell expansion. Intravenous ivuxolimab was administered to patients every 2 weeks at six dose levels: 0.01, 0.1, 0.3, 1.5, 3 and 10 mg/kg. Partial responses were achieved by three dose-escalation patients, of whom one had hepatocellular carcinoma and two had cutaneous melanoma. Prior anti-PD-1, anti-PD-L1 or anti-CTLA-4 therapy was permitted, and 30% to 45% of dose-escalation patients had received checkpoint inhibitors. The dose-escalation cohort was about 83% male with a mean age of 60 years, ranging from roughly 23 to 90. The paper reports the monotherapy dose-escalation portion (N ≈ 50 patients) of the phase I ivuxolimab trial. Among the approximately 50 dose-escalation patients, roughly 20 had hepatocellular carcinoma, about 15 melanoma, 9 renal cell carcinoma and 9 head and neck cancer. The paper's findings and limits, for the study overall: Antigen specificity was not determined for the clonally expanded peripheral T cells. Partial responders in the 0.1-3.0 mg/kg groups had among the lowest normalized peripheral clonal expansion, especially among CD8+ T cells. At doses of 0.1 to 3.0 mg/kg, clonal expansion of both CD4+ and CD8+ blood T cells was observed from baseline to week 6. Low levels of normalized T-cell clonal expansion were also seen in some nonresponding patients. After ivuxolimab, more expanded clones were found on average in CD8+ T cells than in CD4+ T cells.

The trial excluded patients who had a history of autoimmune disease or who were on systemic immunosuppression. Peripheral blood for TCR sequencing was collected from all dose cohorts at baseline, on cycle 4 day 1, and on cycle 7 day 1. The samples were drawn from a first-in-human, open-label, multicenter phase I dose-escalation trial of ivuxolimab. Adults with locally advanced or metastatic head and neck squamous cell, hepatocellular, melanoma or renal cell carcinoma were enrolled in the trial. Before TCR sequencing, CD4+ and CD8+ T cells were separately sorted from peripheral blood. Comment on this clone: Its cognate antigen has yet to be identified. It has no much larger one-base neighbor in the sample; base qualities were not kept.

CDR1 and CDR2, looked up from the germline V gene, are MNHEY and SVGAGI. The trim is 7 bases for V and 4 bases for J, with a gap of 13 bases between the germline ends. From cysteine to phenylalanine, the CDR3 is 13 amino acids long. Just CDR3 DNA is preserved here, 39 bases in frame from base 1. Genomic DNA was isolated from the sorted cells so that the TCRbeta CDR3 region could be sequenced. The immunoSEQ Assay was used to sequence the TCRbeta CDR3 regions. TCRdb took over this immuneACCESS table, retaining in-frame rearrangements with V and J assigned. Such tables are incomplete; in checked studies, under half of the missing clones stem from an unresolved V gene, and the remainder is unexplained. Counted in this sample were roughly 50,000 clones; roughly 90% of them appeared once. The top ten hold 8.7% of the sample.

The sequences come from CD4+ or CD8+ T cells sorted from blood, collected in a trial of the OX40 agonist ivuxolimab. The clonotype comes from an adult with an advanced solid tumor such as melanoma, head and neck, liver or kidney cancer. Recombination joined TRBV6-5 with TRBJ1-1; the best D guess is TRBD1, with 6 bases matching. The CDR3 reads CASKGQTLTEAFF. In nucleotides, the sequence is TGTGCCAGCAAGGGACAAACCCTCACTGAAGCTTTCTTT.